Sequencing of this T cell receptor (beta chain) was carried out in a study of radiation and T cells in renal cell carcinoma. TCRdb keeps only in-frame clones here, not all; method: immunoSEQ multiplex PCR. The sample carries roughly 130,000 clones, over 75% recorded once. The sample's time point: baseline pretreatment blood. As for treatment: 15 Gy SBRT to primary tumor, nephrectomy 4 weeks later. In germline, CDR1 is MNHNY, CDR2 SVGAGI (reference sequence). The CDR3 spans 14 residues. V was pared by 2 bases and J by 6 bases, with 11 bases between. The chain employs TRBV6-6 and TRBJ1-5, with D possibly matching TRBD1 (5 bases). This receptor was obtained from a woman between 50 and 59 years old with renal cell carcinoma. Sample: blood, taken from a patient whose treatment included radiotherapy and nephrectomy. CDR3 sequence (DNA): TGTGCCAGCAGTTACGCAGGGAATGGTCAGCCCCAGCATTTT. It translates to CASSYAGNGQPQHF.